Listed below are T cell receptor beta chains from one sample, sequenced in a study of shared clonotypes between healthy human individuals. The protocol was immunoSEQ multiplex PCR, while the TCRdb copy is restricted to in-frame clones and leaves out a portion. The sample lists some 650,000 clones, more than 95% occurring once. The sample taken for sequencing was naive CD4+ T cells sorted from blood. These receptors were taken from a woman aged 25 to 39 in good health. CDR3s include the opening cysteine and the closing phenylalanine or tryptophan. The D gene is left open where the match is weak. Clone size is not always given. Where it is, it says once, few, many or a class for expanded clones.

TRBV6-1	-	TRBJ2-7	-	15	TGTGCCAGCAGTGAGCTAGCCGGGACGGCCTACGAGCAGTACTTC	CASSELAGTAYEQYF
TRBV27	TRBD2	TRBJ2-1	-	16	TGTGCCAGCAGTTTTGCCAGCGGGAGCTCCTACAATGAGCAGTTCTTC	CASSFASGSSYNEQFF
TRBV5-4	TRBD1	TRBJ2-7	-	14	TGTGCCAGCAGCCGACAGGGGGCGAGTTACGAGCAGTACTTC	CASSRQGASYEQYF
TRBV7-6	-	TRBJ2-7	-	15	TGTGCCAGCAGCCCGGGGCCAGCACTCGGGTACGAGCAGTACTTC	CASSPGPALGYEQYF
TRBV29-1	TRBD1	TRBJ2-5	-	12	TGCAGCCAAGAGGGGGCGGAAGAGACCCAGTACTTC	CSQEGAEETQYF
TRBV30	-	TRBJ1-2	-	16	TGTGCCTGGACCGAAAAAACCCAGGCAGGCCGGTATGGCTACACCTTC	CAWTEKTQAGRYGYTF
TRBV19	-	TRBJ1-5	-	14	TGTGCCAGTAGTGCGGGGTATAGCAATCAGCCCCAGCATTTT	CASSAGYSNQPQHF
TRBV6-4	TRBD2	TRBJ2-1	once	15	TGTGCCAGCAGCGGGACTAGCGGGACCTACAATGAGCAGTTCTTC	CASSGTSGTYNEQFF
TRBV2	TRBD1	TRBJ1-5	-	17	TGTGCCAGCAATCTCCGGGGTTCAGGGGGTAGCAATCAGCCCCAGCATTTT	CASNLRGSGGSNQPQHF
TRBV10-2	-	TRBJ2-4	-	12	TGCGCCAGCAGTGAAGGTGGAAACATTCAGTACTTC	CASSEGGNIQYF
TRBV27	-	TRBJ1-4	-	14	TGTGCCAGCAGTTTAGGGGTCAGACAGGAAAAACTGTTTTTT	CASSLGVRQEKLFF
TRBV19	TRBD1	TRBJ1-5	-	13	TGTGCCAGTAGTACAGGGGGCAGTCAGCCCCAGCATTTT	CASSTGGSQPQHF
TRBV9	-	TRBJ2-1	-	12	TGTGCCAGCAGCATAACGAGCGGGGAGCAGTTCTTC	CASSITSGEQFF
TRBV19	-	TRBJ1-5	-	14	TGTGCCAGTACCGCAGGAACGACTGGACAGCCCCAGCATTTT	CASTAGTTGQPQHF